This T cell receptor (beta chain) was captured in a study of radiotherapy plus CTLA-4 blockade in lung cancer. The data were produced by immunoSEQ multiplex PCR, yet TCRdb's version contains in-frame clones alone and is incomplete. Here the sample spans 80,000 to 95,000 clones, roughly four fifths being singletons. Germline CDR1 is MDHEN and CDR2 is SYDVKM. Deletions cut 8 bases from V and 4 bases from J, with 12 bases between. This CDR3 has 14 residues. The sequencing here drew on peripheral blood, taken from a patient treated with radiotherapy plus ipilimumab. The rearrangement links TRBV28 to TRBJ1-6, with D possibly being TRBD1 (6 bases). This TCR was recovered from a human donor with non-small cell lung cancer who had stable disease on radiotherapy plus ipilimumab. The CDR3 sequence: CASGNDRYNSPLHF. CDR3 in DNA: TGTGCCAGCGGCAATGACAGGTATAATTCACCCCTCCACTTT.